Described below is a single T cell receptor beta chain sequence and its context. What it binds is unknown. The data originate from a study of tumor and adjacent non-tumor tissue in lung cancer. At the level of the study: Aged about 31 to 76 years, patients included nine to ten men and 5 women with stage I to III disease. Study outcomes and limitations: Significantly higher TCR diversity was found in tumor than normal lung.

TCRbeta libraries were built with three rounds of nested PCR, modified from ARM-PCR. TCRdb re-called the multiplex PCR reads through MiXCR, storing one row per CDR3 protein. The sample shows 120,000 or so distinct CDR3 sequences, about 66% of them seen only once. The CDR3 sequence is 14 residues long. Germline V lookup: CDR1 DFQATT, CDR2 SNEGSKA (reference sequence). Deletions cut 3 bases from V and 15 bases from J, with 24 bases between. No cell sorting was done before RNA was extracted from the tissue. Source material: lung tumor tissue. This receptor was taken from a man younger than 45 with non-small cell lung cancer. This sequence joins TRBV20-1 and TRBJ2-1, with TRBD1 as a possible D gene (5 bases). The CDR3, as DNA: TGCAGTGCTAGCCGGGCCCTCGGTAGGGGTGAACGGTTCTTC. This translates into CSASRALGRGERFF.